This T cell receptor beta chain was sequenced for a study of beta chain features in type 1 diabetes. Germline V gives CDR1 SGHTA, CDR2 FQGNSA. The V and J ends lost 2 bases and 7 bases respectively, with 14 bases between them. The CDR3 loop spans 15 amino acids. This clone was detected only a few times. The sequenced template was cDNA made from the entire isolated RNA. Repertoires were generated with immunoSEQ multiplex PCR, while TCRdb's copy carries only in-frame clones and drops some. The repertoire holds about 220,000 clones, with 9.5% to 13% as singletons. The sequenced sample consisted of central memory CD4+ T cells from blood. V and J are TRBV7-2 and TRBJ2-2; D gene uncertain. This receptor was identified in a man younger than 30 in good health. The CDR3 sequence is CASSLLASRSGELFF. The CDR3 nucleotides are TGTGCCAGCAGCTTACTCGCTAGTCGGAGCGGGGAGCTGTTTTTT.